These 8 T cell receptor beta chains came from one sample sequenced in a study of cytomegalovirus exposure and HLA in healthy donors. Clones were read by immunoSEQ multiplex PCR, and TCRdb kept only the in-frame ones, dropping some. Here the sample spans around 56,000 clones, 85% to 95% being singletons. The sequenced sample was PBMCs. Receptors originate from a woman under 30 in good health and CMV-seropositive.

The rearrangement links TRBV6-4 to TRBJ2-2; possible D gene TRBD1, 5 bases. CDR1 and CDR2 (germline): MRHNA, SNTAGT. With 3 bases removed from V and 3 bases from J, the gap between germline ends came to 5 bases. This CDR3 contains 13 residues. The CDR3, as DNA: TGTGCCAGCAGTGAAGGGGACACCGGGGAGCTGTTTTTT. It codes for CASSEGDTGELFF.

This clone is a singleton in its sample. DNA for the CDR3: TGCAGCGTAGGACAGGATAAGAACACTGAAGCTTTCTTT. It translates to CSVGQDKNTEAFF. This sequence joins TRBV29-1 and TRBJ1-1, with 7 bases lining up with TRBD1. There are 13 residues in the CDR3. CDR1 is SQVTM and CDR2 is ANQGSEA in the germline V gene. Unmatched junction bases numbered 5, after V lost 6 bases and J lost 1 base.

The genes are TRBV29-1 and TRBJ2-2; 11 bases agree with TRBD1. The CDR3 length is 16 residues. CDR1 is SQVTM and CDR2 is ANQGSEA in the germline V gene. V lost 1 base and J lost 1; bases outside the gene matches: 2. The CDR3 spells CSVEGGQGENTGELFF. The CDR3 DNA reads as TGCAGCGTTGAAGGGGGACAGGGGGAGAACACCGGGGAGCTGTTTTTT.

The chain uses TRBV6-5 and TRBJ1-1, with 7 bases that match TRBD1. CDR1 MNHEY and CDR2 SVGAGI come from the germline V gene. The ends lost 6 bases at V and 5 bases at J; junction bases unmatched: 9. The length of the CDR3 is 14 residues. The CDR3 DNA follows: TGTGCCAGCAGACGACAGGGTACGGATACTGAAGCTTTCTTT. This gives the protein CASRRQGTDTEAFF.

This clone was seen only once. The genes are TRBV2 and TRBJ2-1; 16 bases align to TRBD2. In germline, CDR1 is SNHLY, CDR2 FYNNEI. Trimming removed 6 bases from V and 7 bases from J; junction bases left unmatched: 6. The length of the CDR3 is 16 residues. The CDR3 loop reads CASSGTSGGALNEQFF. The CDR3 DNA reads TGTGCCAGCAGCGGGACTAGCGGGGGGGCCCTGAATGAGCAGTTCTTC.

The chain has TRBV11-2 and TRBJ2-1, with 7 bases that match TRBD2. The CDR3 consists of 18 residues. CDR1 and CDR2 from the germline V gene are SGHAT and FQNNGV. V lost 5 bases and J lost 2; bases outside the gene matches: 15. DNA of the CDR3: TGTGCCAGCAGCGCTAGTGGACCCGGGACTATAACCTACAATGAGCAGTTCTTC. Protein product: CASSASGPGTITYNEQFF.

This sequence joins TRBV5-1 and TRBJ2-2, with 7 bases aligning to TRBD1. From germline, CDR1 is SGHRS and CDR2 YFSETQ. This CDR3 has 16 residues. Germline trimming cut 0 bases from V and 2 bases from J; bases unmatched to any gene: 4. CDR3 loop: CASSLEGALNTGELFF. DNA of the CDR3: TGCGCCAGCAGCTTGGAGGGGGCCCTCAACACCGGGGAGCTGTTTTTT.

This clone was recorded only once. This chain connects TRBV30 to TRBJ1-2; 8 positions agree with TRBD1. The junction had 3 bases not matched to a gene; V was cut back by 0 bases and J by 0 bases. The CDR3 is made up of 15 amino acids. CDR1 GTSNPN and CDR2 SVGIG come from the germline V gene (reference sequence). CDR3 in amino acids: CAWSVLDRANYGYTF. CDR3 bases: TGTGCCTGGAGTGTCCTGGACAGGGCTAACTATGGCTACACCTTC. The variable domain in full, completed from reference TRBV30 and TRBJ1-2, reads SQTIHQWPATLVQPVGSPLSLECTVEGTSNPNLYWYRQAAGRGLQLLFYSVGIGQISSEVPQNLSASRPQDRQFILSSKKLLLSDSGFYLCAWSVLDRANYGYTFGSGTRLTVV.